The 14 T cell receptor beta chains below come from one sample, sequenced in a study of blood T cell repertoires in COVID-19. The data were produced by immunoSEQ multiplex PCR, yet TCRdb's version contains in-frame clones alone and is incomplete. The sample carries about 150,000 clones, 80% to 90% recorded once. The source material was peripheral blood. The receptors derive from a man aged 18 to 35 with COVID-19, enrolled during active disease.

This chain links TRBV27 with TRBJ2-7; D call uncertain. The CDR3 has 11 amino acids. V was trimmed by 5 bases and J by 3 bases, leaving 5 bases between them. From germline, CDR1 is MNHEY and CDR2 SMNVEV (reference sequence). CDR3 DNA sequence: TGTGCCAGCAGTACCTACTACGAGCAGTACTTC. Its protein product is CASSTYYEQYF.

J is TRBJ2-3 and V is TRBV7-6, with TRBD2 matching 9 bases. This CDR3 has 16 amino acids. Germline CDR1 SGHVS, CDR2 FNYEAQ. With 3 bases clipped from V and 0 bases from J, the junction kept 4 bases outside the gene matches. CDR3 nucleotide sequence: TGTGCCAGCAGCTTCTTAGCGGGGGTTAGCACAGATACGCAGTATTTT. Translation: CASSFLAGVSTDTQYF.

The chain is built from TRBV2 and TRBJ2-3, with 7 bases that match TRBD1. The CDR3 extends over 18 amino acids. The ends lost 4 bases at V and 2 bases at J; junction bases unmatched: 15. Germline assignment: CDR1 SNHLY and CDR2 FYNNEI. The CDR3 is CASSAPWAVRGHTDTQYF. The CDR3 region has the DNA TGTGCCAGCAGTGCTCCTTGGGCGGTGAGGGGGCACACAGATACGCAGTATTTT.

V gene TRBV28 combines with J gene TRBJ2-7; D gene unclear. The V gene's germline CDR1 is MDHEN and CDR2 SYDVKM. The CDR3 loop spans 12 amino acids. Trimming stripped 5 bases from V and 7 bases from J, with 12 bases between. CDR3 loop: CASSPSRWEQYF. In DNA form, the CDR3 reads TGTGCCAGCAGTCCGAGTCGTTGGGAGCAGTACTTC.

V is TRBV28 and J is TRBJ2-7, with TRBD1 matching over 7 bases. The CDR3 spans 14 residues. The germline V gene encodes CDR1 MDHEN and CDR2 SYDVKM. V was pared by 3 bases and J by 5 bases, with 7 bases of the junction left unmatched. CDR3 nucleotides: TGTGCCAGCAGTTTGAGGACAGGACGGAACGAGCAGTACTTC. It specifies CASSLRTGRNEQYF.

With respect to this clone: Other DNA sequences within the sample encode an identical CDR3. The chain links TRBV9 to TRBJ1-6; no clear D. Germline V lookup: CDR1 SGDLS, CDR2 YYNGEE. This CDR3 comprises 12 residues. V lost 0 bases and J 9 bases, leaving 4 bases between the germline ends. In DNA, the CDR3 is TGTGCCAGCAGCGTAGGAGGTTCACCCCTCCACTTT. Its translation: CASSVGGSPLHF.

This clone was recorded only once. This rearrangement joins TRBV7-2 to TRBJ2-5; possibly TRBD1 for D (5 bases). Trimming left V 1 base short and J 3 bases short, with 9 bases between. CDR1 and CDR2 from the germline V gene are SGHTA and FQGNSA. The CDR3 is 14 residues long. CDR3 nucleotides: TGTGCCAGCAGCTTAGTAGCCAGGGAAGAGACCCAGTACTTC. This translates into CASSLVAREETQYF.

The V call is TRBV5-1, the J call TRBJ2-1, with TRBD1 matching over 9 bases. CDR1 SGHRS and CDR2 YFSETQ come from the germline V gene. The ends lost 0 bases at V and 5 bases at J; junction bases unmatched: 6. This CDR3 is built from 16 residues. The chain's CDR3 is CASSLELRQGDNEQFF. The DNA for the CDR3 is TGCGCCAGCAGCTTGGAACTCAGACAGGGGGACAATGAGCAGTTCTTC.

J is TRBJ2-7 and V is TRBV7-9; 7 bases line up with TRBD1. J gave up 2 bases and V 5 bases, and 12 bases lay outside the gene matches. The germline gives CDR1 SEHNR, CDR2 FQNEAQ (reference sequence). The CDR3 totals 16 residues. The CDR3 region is CASSRPSGTATYEQYF. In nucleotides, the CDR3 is TGTGCCAGCAGCCGACCTTCTGGGACAGCGACCTACGAGCAGTACTTC.

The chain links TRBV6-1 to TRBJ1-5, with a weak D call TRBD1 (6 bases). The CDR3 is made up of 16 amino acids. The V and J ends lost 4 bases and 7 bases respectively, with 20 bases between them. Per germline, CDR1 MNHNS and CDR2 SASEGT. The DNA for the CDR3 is TGTGCCAGCAGTGCTTCGAGTAGGGGGTTTAGGCAGCCCCAGCATTTT. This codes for CASSASSRGFRQPQHF.

The CDR3 nucleotides are TGTGCCAGCAGCCGTGACAGGGACTATGGCTACACCTTC. Amino acids: CASSRDRDYGYTF. The chain joins TRBV7-2 to TRBJ1-2; TRBD1 matches at 7 bases. Germline trimming cut 5 bases from V and 3 bases from J; bases unmatched to any gene: 3. Germline V gene data show CDR1 as SGHTA and CDR2 as FQGNSA. The CDR3 is 13 residues long.

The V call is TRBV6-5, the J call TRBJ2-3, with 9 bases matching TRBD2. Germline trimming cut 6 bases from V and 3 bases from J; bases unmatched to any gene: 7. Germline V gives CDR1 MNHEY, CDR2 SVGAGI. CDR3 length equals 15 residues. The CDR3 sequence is CASSLSGSTTDTQYF. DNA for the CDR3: TGTGCCAGCAGCCTTAGCGGGAGTACAACAGATACGCAGTATTTT.

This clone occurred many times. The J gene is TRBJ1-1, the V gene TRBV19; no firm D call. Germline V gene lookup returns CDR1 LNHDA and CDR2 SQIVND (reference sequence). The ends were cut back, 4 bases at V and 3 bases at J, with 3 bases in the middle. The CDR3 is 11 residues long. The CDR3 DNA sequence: TGTGCCAGTAGTACCTACACTGAAGCTTTCTTT. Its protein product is CASSTYTEAFF.

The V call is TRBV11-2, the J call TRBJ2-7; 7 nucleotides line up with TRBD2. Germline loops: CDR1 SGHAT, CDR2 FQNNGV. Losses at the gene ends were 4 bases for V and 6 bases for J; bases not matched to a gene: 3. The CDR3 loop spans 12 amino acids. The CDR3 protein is CASSSPGGEQYF. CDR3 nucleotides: TGTGCCAGCAGCTCCCCGGGGGGCGAGCAGTACTTC.